The T cell receptor (beta chain) under discussion was sequenced for a study of Graves' ophthalmopathy and Graves' hyperthyroidism. Germline V gene sequence: CDR1 SNHLY, CDR2 FYNNEI. This CDR3 is built from 15 residues. V lost 2 bases, J lost 2 bases, and 10 bases lay in between. Many counts were recorded for this clonotype. The study amplified TCR beta CDR3 regions using RNA transcripts. HTBI primers were used in a first-round RT-PCR, which preceded a second-round multiplex PCR. TCRdb ran MiXCR on the multiplex PCR reads and lists one entry per CDR3 protein. Among around 520,000 distinct CDR3 sequences listed, about 35% were seen once.

The sequence came from an adult man with Graves' hyperthyroidism. Sequenced input: peripheral blood or thyroid tissue (not recorded which). This sequence joins TRBV2 and TRBJ1-5, with a weak D call TRBD1 (6 bases). CDR3 in amino acids: CASSELGAGNQPQHF. The CDR3 nucleotides are TGTGCCAGCAGTGAATTGGGGGCAGGCAATCAGCCCCAGCATTTT.